Below, 17 T cell receptor beta chains from the same sample are listed, as sequenced in a study of blood T cell repertoires in COVID-19. Repertoires were generated with immunoSEQ multiplex PCR, while TCRdb's copy carries only in-frame clones and drops some. The sample contains about 180,000 clones, roughly 80% of which appear only once. The specimen sequenced was PBMCs or T cells enriched from blood (not recorded which). The receptor source for this set is a woman aged 40 to 50 with acute COVID-19.

This chain's CDR3 is CASSTDKNTEAFF. CDR3 DNA sequence: TGTGCCAGCAGCACGGACAAGAACACTGAAGCTTTCTTT. This sequence joins TRBV5-6 and TRBJ1-1; perhaps TRBD1 as D (5 bases). The length of the CDR3 is 13 residues. Between the trimmed V and J ends, which lost 4 bases and 1 base, there was a span of 8 bases. CDR1 and CDR2 (germline): SGHDT, YYEEEE.

The rearrangement joins TRBV7-9 to TRBJ2-4; 7 bases line up with TRBD1. In germline, CDR1 is SEHNR, CDR2 FQNEAQ (reference sequence). V dropped 6 bases and J dropped 2; count of bases not matched to a gene: 10. The CDR3 is made up of 16 amino acids. The CDR3 coding sequence is TGTGCCAGCAGTCCCCTAGGGACAGCTTCCAAAAACATTCAGTACTTC. As protein: CASSPLGTASKNIQYF.

This clone was seen more than once but under ten times. The rearrangement joins TRBV19 to TRBJ2-3, with 8 bases matching TRBD1. This CDR3 contains 13 residues. Trimming took 7 bases from V and 6 from J; bases not matched to a gene: 6. Looked up from germline, CDR1 is LNHDA and CDR2 is SQIVND (reference sequence). CDR3 bases: TGTGCCAGTAAAACGACAGGGGTGGATACGCAGTATTTT. Protein sequence: CASKTTGVDTQYF.

V gene TRBV19 combines with J gene TRBJ2-1, with D perhaps matching TRBD1 (6 bases). Germline V CDR1 and CDR2: LNHDA, SQIVND (reference sequence). The germline V and J ends were trimmed by 2 bases and 6 bases, with 14 bases remaining between them. The CDR3 spans 15 residues. CDR3 in DNA: TGTGCCAGTAGTATATCGCAGGGGATGAGCAATGAGCAGTTCTTC. This encodes CASSISQGMSNEQFF. Full variable domain (rest looked up from reference TRBV19 and TRBJ2-1): DGGITQSPKYLFRKEGQNVTLSCEQNLNHDAMYWYRQDPGQGLRLIYYSQIVNDFQKGDIAEGYSVSREKKESFPLTVTSAQKNPTAFYLCASSISQGMSNEQFFGPGTRLTVL.

CDR3 in amino acids: CASRLQGNTGELFF. CDR3 in DNA: TGCGCCAGCAGACTTCAGGGAAACACCGGGGAGCTGTTTTTT. The chain has TRBV4-1 and TRBJ2-2, with D perhaps TRBD1 (5 bases). Germline assignment: CDR1 MGHRA and CDR2 YSYEKL. CDR3 length: 14 residues. Trimming removed 6 bases at V and 2 bases at J, with 10 bases between.

V gene TRBV2 combines with J gene TRBJ2-5; TRBD1 matches 7 bases. With 6 bases clipped from V and 2 bases from J, the junction kept 3 bases outside the gene matches. Per the germline V gene, CDR1 is SNHLY and CDR2 is FYNNEI. CDR3 length: 13 amino acids. CDR3 nucleotide sequence: TGTGCCAGCAGCGGGACAGTTCAAGAGACCCAGTACTTC. Residues: CASSGTVQETQYF.

This clone was counted a few times. CDR3 protein: CASNRGGNTEAFF. In DNA, the CDR3 is TGTGCCAGCAACCGGGGGGGAAACACTGAAGCTTTCTTT. J is TRBJ1-1 and V is TRBV5-4, with TRBD1 as a possible D gene (5 bases). V was pared by 6 bases and J by 2 bases, with 11 bases between. The CDR3 has 13 amino acids. Germline assignment: CDR1 SGHNT and CDR2 YYREEE (reference sequence).

The gene calls are TRBV11-2 and TRBJ2-2; perhaps TRBD2 as D (6 bases). CDR1 SGHAT and CDR2 FQNNGV come from the germline V gene. V lost 4 bases and J 4 bases, leaving 16 bases between the germline ends. The CDR3 has 16 residues. The CDR3 region is CASSYTGGKATGELFF. CDR3 coding DNA: TGTGCCAGCAGCTATACTGGCGGGAAAGCCACCGGGGAGCTGTTTTTT.

V usage is TRBV20-1 and J usage is TRBJ2-6, with D possibly matching TRBD1 (5 bases). The V and J ends lost 3 bases and 0 bases respectively, with 12 bases between them. Germline lookup yields CDR1 DFQATT and CDR2 SNEGSKA (reference sequence). This CDR3 has 16 residues. Written as DNA, the CDR3 is TGCAGTGCTAGTCGACAGCTTTCCTCTGGGGCCAACGTCCTGACTTTC. This encodes CSASRQLSSGANVLTF.

The chain recombines TRBV9 with TRBJ2-1, with TRBD1 identical over 9 bases. The J segment lost 5 bases and the V segment lost 2 bases, leaving 5 bases of the junction unmatched. The CDR3 has 15 residues. The V gene's germline CDR1 is SGDLS and CDR2 YYNGEE. Here the CDR3 reads CASSVTGGNNNEQFF. DNA for the CDR3: TGTGCCAGCAGCGTGACAGGGGGTAACAACAATGAGCAGTTCTTC.

V usage is TRBV28 and J usage is TRBJ1-1; TRBD1 is a possible D gene (5 bases). The CDR3 sequence is 14 residues long. The V gene's germline CDR1 is MDHEN and CDR2 SYDVKM. Trimming stripped 5 bases from V and 4 bases from J, with 14 bases between. CDR3 bases: TGTGCCAGCAGTCCACAGGATTCGGGCACTGAAGCTTTCTTT. It codes for CASSPQDSGTEAFF.

This clone was observed a few times. V and J are TRBV28 and TRBJ2-7; weak D call: TRBD2 (6 bases). CDR3 size: 15 residues. Trimming shortened V by 4 bases and J by 2 bases, and 15 bases separated the two germline ends. CDR1 MDHEN and CDR2 SYDVKM come from the germline V gene. The CDR3 sequence: CASSSPRAGPYEQYV. In DNA form, the CDR3 reads TGTGCCAGCAGTTCCCCTCGGGCGGGGCCCTACGAGCAGTACGTC.

This clone has just one count. The J gene is TRBJ2-7, the V gene TRBV25-1; 8 bases align to TRBD1. This CDR3 contains 13 residues. The V gene end was trimmed by 8 bases and the J gene end by 2 bases; junction bases not matched to a gene: 5. Germline V gene data show CDR1 as MGHDK and CDR2 as SYGVNS. The DNA of the CDR3 is TGTGCCAGCCTACGGGACAGGCCCTACGAGCAGTACTTC. It specifies CASLRDRPYEQYF.

Only a few counts were recorded for this clone. The chain couples TRBV5-1 to TRBJ1-2; 7 bases map to TRBD1. Germline trimming cut 0 bases from V and 14 bases from J; bases unmatched to any gene: 10. The CDR3 length is 13 residues. The V gene's germline CDR1 is SGHRS and CDR2 YFSETQ. The CDR3 is CASSLDGGGEITF. Here the CDR3 DNA reads TGCGCCAGCAGCTTGGATGGAGGGGGCGAGATAACCTTC.

This clone has more than one count but fewer than ten. The sample holds other DNA sequences that translate to the same CDR3. The chain employs TRBV9 and TRBJ1-1; D uncertain. This CDR3 is 13 amino acids long. Germline CDR1 and CDR2: SGDLS and YYNGEE. V shed 1 base and J shed 2 bases, with 6 bases lying between them. CDR3 protein: CASSVQVNTEAFF. The CDR3 nucleotides are TGTGCCAGCAGCGTACAGGTTAACACTGAAGCTTTCTTT.

This clone was seen only once. The J gene is TRBJ2-1, the V gene TRBV2; 9 nucleotides align to TRBD2. V gave up 4 bases and J gave up 4 bases; unmatched junction bases: 8. The germline gives CDR1 SNHLY, CDR2 FYNNEI. CDR3 size: 16 residues. The CDR3 sequence: CASSVRLAGQYNEQFF. In DNA, the CDR3 is TGTGCCAGCAGTGTACGTCTAGCGGGACAATACAATGAGCAGTTCTTC.

This clone was counted many times. V usage is TRBV7-9 and J usage is TRBJ1-3; 7 positions agree with TRBD1. Losses at the gene ends were 5 bases for V and 4 bases for J; bases not matched to a gene: 11. The CDR3 covers 16 residues. CDR1 is SEHNR, CDR2 FQNEAQ, per germline (reference sequence). This CDR3 is CASSLISQGFGNTIYF. In nucleotides, the CDR3 is TGTGCCAGCAGCCTTATATCACAGGGGTTCGGAAACACCATATATTTT.